The T cell receptor (beta chain) under discussion was sequenced for a study of cytomegalovirus exposure and HLA in healthy donors. Here immunoSEQ multiplex PCR was the method, and the copy in TCRdb shows in-frame clones only, minus some. The table has around 300,000 clones, roughly 85% seen once. Germline V gene data show CDR1 as MNHEY and CDR2 as SVGAGI. J lost 4 bases, V lost 1 base, and 5 bases had no gene match. The CDR3 runs 16 residues. The clonotype comes from a woman under 30 in good health and CMV-seronegative. The V call is TRBV6-5, the J call TRBJ2-2; 8 nucleotides line up with TRBD1. The sequencing sample was made of PBMCs. The chain's CDR3 is CASSYWGRGPTGELFF. DNA for the CDR3: TGTGCCAGCAGTTACTGGGGCAGGGGGCCCACCGGGGAGCTGTTTTTT.